This TCR beta chain appears in the sequencing data of a study of blood T cell repertoires in COVID-19. At the level of the study: The United States, Italy and Spain were the sources of the acute and convalescent COVID-19 samples. T cells, B-cell-depleted T cells, or PBMCs supplied cDNA or gDNA.

Original data processing: Amplifying reference gene primers gave estimates of nucleated cell counts. TCRdb keeps only in-frame clones here, not all; method: immunoSEQ multiplex PCR. That table furnishes V, J and clone size, whereas the DNA furnished D and trimming. The sample contains hundreds of thousands of clones, roughly 88% of which appear only once. The CDR3 sequence is 13 residues long. Germline CDR1 reads MNHEY; CDR2 reads SVGAGI. V lost 8 bases, J lost 2 bases, and 11 bases lay in between. This TCR was sampled from a woman aged 18 to 35 who had been exposed to COVID-19. The V call is TRBV6-5, the J call TRBJ2-3; no clear D gene. The sample was PBMCs or T cells enriched from blood (not recorded which). This chain's CDR3 is CASGGGHTDTQYF. CDR3 sequence (DNA): TGTGCCAGCGGCGGCGGTCACACAGATACGCAGTATTTT.